This T cell receptor beta chain was sequenced during a study of post-analysis software for immune sequencing data (dated by TCRdb to 2014 to 2015). In the study overall: The recorded disease courses included relapsing-remitting, secondary progressive and progressive-relapsing multiple sclerosis, and some patients had no subtype annotation. The multiple sclerosis patient repertoires were compared with about a dozen previously published healthy control repertoires from donors aged 6 to 25 years. A subset of samples was prepared in parallel using single-end sample barcoding, then pooled and co-amplified after Illumina adapter ligation.

A word on this clonotype: Its antigen is not yet known. Base quality data are lacking; no much larger clone is found one base away.

To demonstrate the VDJtools post-analysis software, TCR beta repertoires were profiled from the peripheral blood of over ten young patients with multiple sclerosis. The patients with multiple sclerosis were children and adolescents between about 6 and 15 years of age. From the cysteine through the phenylalanine, the CDR3 covers 15 amino acids. The only DNA kept is the CDR3, 45 bases in frame from the first base. V is reduced by 4 bases and J by 0 bases, leaving a spacing of 11 bases between them. For CDR1 and CDR2, the germline V gene lists SGHRS and YFSETQ. The research as a whole found: Strong co-clustering of samples prepared in the same batch was shown by direct clustering with F measure, prompting a batch-effect correction. The control group was slightly older than the multiple sclerosis patient group. Compared with controls, multiple sclerosis patients had significantly lower normalized Chao1 diversity, a finding suggesting substantial peripheral T-cell clonal expansion. A few TRBV segments, including TRBV5-6, TRBV5-1 and TRBV20-1, were significantly more frequent in patients than controls.

Library generation was performed with PCR. The instrument was an Illumina HiSeq 2500. Unique molecular identifiers were incorporated into TCR beta cDNA libraries to reduce PCR and sequencing biases. Every 1 to 10 million input T cells yielded roughly 500,000 cDNA molecules, meaning each molecule approximated one T cell. Patient libraries were prepared and sequenced with the same protocol used for the earlier healthy control dataset. Samples belonging to the same batch were prepared together, multiplexed and sequenced on a shared HiSeq lane. Under the source paper's analysis protocol: MIGEC was used to process the raw barcoded reads, and molecular identifier groups with only a single read were discarded before consensus assembly and CDR3 extraction. Clonotype tables were post-analysed with VDJtools, and diversity was normalized by down-sampling all datasets to the smallest sample size. Repertoire overlap clustering matched CDR3 amino acid but not nucleotide sequences to correct batch-related cross-sample contamination. The raw public reads went through TCRdb reprocessing: fastp at Q25, MiXCR clone calling, in-frame beta chains kept. Identical CDR3 proteins give one entry, which carries the most common genes and DNA. The V and J calls, along with clone size, are taken from TCRdb and not from the paper's own processing. A total of more than 500,000 distinct CDR3 sequences appear in this sample, around 36% of them only once. Approximately 5.4% of the sample is taken by the ten largest.

The sequence came from a girl between 2 and 17 years old with multiple sclerosis. Recombination linked TRBV5-1 to TRBJ1-3; matching of 5 bases hints at TRBD1 as the D gene. What was sequenced was blood. The DNA is TGCGCCAGCAGCAGGACAACGAGCTCTGGAAACACCATATATTTT. Its translation reads: CASSRTTSSGNTIYF. With all but the CDR3 taken from the reference TRBV5-1 and TRBJ1-3 genes, the full variable domain is: KAGVTQTPRYLIKTRGQQVTLSCSPISGHRSVSWYQQTPGQGLQFLFEYFSETQRNKGNFPGRFSGRQFSNSRSEMNVSTLELGDSALYLCASSRTTSSGNTIYFGEGSWLTVV.